This T cell receptor beta chain was recovered during a study of blood T cells in healthy people across ages (dated by TCRdb to the mid-2010s). The study in broad terms: In model experiments, roughly one uniquely barcoded TCR beta cDNA molecule per two T cells was captured by template switching. Age-related changes in TCR beta repertoire diversity were measured in the study by deep sequencing normalized with unique cDNA molecular identifiers. Four age groups were formed from the donors: young (average 16 years), middle-aged (more than 35), aged (more than 55) and long-lived (less than 85). Two additional independent replicas of 1 million unique cDNA reads from the same blood draw were analyzed for two donors (one aged 18 to 30 and one aged 80 or older). Donors of different ages were randomly distributed across sequencing lanes to avoid experimental bias. Overall study results and their limits: Conclusive comparison of naive and antigen-experienced compartments was prevented by the profiling of bulk unsorted PBMCs. The percentage of naive T cells measured by flow cytometry correlated strongly with observed TCR beta diversity. Observed TCR beta diversity per million T cells fell roughly linearly with age, and a significant reduction was already apparent by age around 40. Total diversity estimates from one million sequenced T cells were considered lower bounds and underestimates. The CMV infection status of donors was not known, potentially confounding age-related changes in expanded clonotypes. The long-lived group showed more naive CD4+ T cells, fewer expanded clones and increased TCR diversity than the aged group, suggesting age selection.

The library came from 5' RACE. The sequencing machine was an Illumina HiSeq 2500. A second PCR of roughly 6 to 12 cycles was run with a J-beta primer mix and a sample-barcoded 5' primer. A unique molecular identifier was introduced onto each TCR beta cDNA molecule by a template-switch 5' adaptor carrying 12 random nucleotides. Each sample yielded at least 3 million CDR3-containing paired-end reads. The Mint cDNA synthesis kit, primed by a TRBC-specific oligonucleotide, was used to synthesize first-strand cDNA from all RNA. Following uracil-DNA glycosylase treatment, all cDNA underwent a first 18-cycle PCR with the universal primers M1SS and BC2_uni_R. The authors' analysis ran thus. For normalization, 1 million high-quality reads were randomly selected from each sample, with every read carrying a distinct molecular identifier. Reads with shared molecular identifiers were discarded instead of being binned into consensus sequences. MiTCR, set to a Q25 quality threshold and the strictest error-elimination algorithm, was used for CDR3 identification, clonotype clustering and error correction. A nonparametric unseen species model with Euler transformation was used to estimate a lower bound on total TCR beta diversity. Through fastp at Q25 and MiXCR, TCRdb rebuilt clones from the public reads, retaining in-frame beta chains. Rows merge per CDR3 protein into single entries with the most common DNA and genes. The authors' filters were not applied to this entry. The sample records about 1.8 million distinct CDR3 sequences, less than 50% of which are singletons. The ten largest clones take up less than 2.5% of the sample.

Based on the germline V gene, the CDR1 and CDR2 sequences are MNHNS and SASEGT. Compared with germline, V lacks 5 bases and J lacks 1 base; bases without a gene match: 16. The CDR3 goes from the cysteine to the phenylalanine over 19 residues. Solely the CDR3 DNA is kept, with 57 bases framed from the first base. In regard to this clonotype: It lacks a known antigen. No base qualities exist here, and no much larger clone lies one base off it.

Systemically healthy Caucasian individuals from Russia, approximately 39 in total and aged about 6 to 95 years, were included as donors. Ten milliliters of peripheral blood were drawn from each donor into EDTA-treated Vacutainer tubes. Ficoll-Paque density-gradient centrifugation was used to isolate PBMCs, with at least 6.5 million per sample. Total RNA, at least 5.5 micrograms per sample, was extracted from PBMCs with Trizol reagent. Naive CD45RAhigh/CD27high T cell percentages were measured by flow cytometry on a PBMC aliquot from every donor. Sequencing was performed on blood. This receptor chain uses TRBV6-1 and TRBJ1-2, with TRBD1 matching 10 junction bases. This sequence originates from a woman in her 40s in good health. The CDR3 loop reads CASSRPTGTGVILNYGYTF. The nucleotide sequence reads as follows: TGTGCCAGCAGTCGGCCTACGGGGACAGGGGTGATTCTTAACTATGGCTACACCTTC.